Following are 27 T cell receptor beta chains from one sample sequenced in a study of T cell responses to AZD1222 COVID-19 vaccine. Data came from immunoSEQ multiplex PCR; TCRdb stores just in-frame clones and leaves some out. This table holds 150,000 to 200,000 clones, 70% to 90% found once. Sample: peripheral blood, taken 28 days after the second AZD1222 dose. The receptors were sampled from an adult who received the AZD1222 COVID-19 vaccine.

The V call is TRBV2, the J call TRBJ2-2, with D perhaps TRBD2 (7 bases). The germline V gene has CDR1 SNHLY and CDR2 FYNNEI. The V and J ends lost 0 bases and 0 bases respectively, with 11 bases between them. This CDR3 is 17 amino acids long. CDR3 coding DNA: TGTGCCAGCAGTGAAGCTGGAGGGGGGGCGAACACCGGGGAGCTGTTTTTT. Its protein product is CASSEAGGGANTGELFF. Variable domain in full (rest from reference TRBV2 and TRBJ2-2): EPEVTQTPSHQVTQMGQEVILRCVPISNHLYFYWYRQILGQKVEFLVSFYNNEISEKSEIFDDQFSVERPDGSNFTLKIRSTKLEDSAMYFCASSEAGGGANTGELFFGEGSRLTVL.

The V and J genes are TRBV6-5 and TRBJ2-7, with D perhaps TRBD1 (6 bases). Germline lookup yields CDR1 MNHEY and CDR2 SVGAGI. The CDR3 has 13 residues. V was cut by 0 bases and J by 6 bases, with 9 bases left in between. CDR3 DNA: TGTGCCAGCAGTTACTCCACACAGGGCGAGCAGTACTTC. Translation gives CASSYSTQGEQYF.

The gene calls are TRBV7-2 and TRBJ1-2; 7 bases are shared with TRBD1. J lost 2 bases, V lost 4 bases, and 4 bases had no gene match. The germline gives CDR1 SGHTA, CDR2 FQGNSA. The CDR3 totals 14 residues. DNA for the CDR3: TGTGCCAGCAGCTCAGGCAGGGGGAACTATGGCTACACCTTC. It is translated as CASSSGRGNYGYTF. The whole variable domain, filled in from reference TRBV7-2 and TRBJ1-2, reads GAGVSQSPSNKVTEKGKDVELRCDPISGHTALYWYRQSLGQGLEFLIYFQGNSAPDKSGLPSDRFSAERTGGSVSTLTIQRTQQEDSAVYLCASSSGRGNYGYTFGSGTRLTVV.

V and J are TRBV10-3 and TRBJ2-7, with TRBD1 matching 9 bases. Germline CDR1 ENHRY, CDR2 SYGVKD. V lost 6 bases and J lost 4; bases outside the gene matches: 1. The CDR3 has 12 residues. CDR3 DNA: TGTGCCATCAGGACAGGGGGTTACGAGCAGTACTTC. This translates into CAIRTGGYEQYF.

The chain combines TRBV27 with TRBJ2-7, with 7 bases aligning to TRBD1. The V gene end was trimmed by 2 bases and the J gene end by 2 bases; junction bases not matched to a gene: 6. This CDR3 is 15 amino acids long. Germline assignment: CDR1 MNHEY and CDR2 SMNVEV (reference sequence). CDR3: CASSLQGGPPYEQYF. The CDR3 region has the DNA TGTGCCAGCAGTTTACAAGGGGGCCCACCCTACGAGCAGTACTTC.

This sequence joins TRBV4-1 and TRBJ2-3, with D hard to call. CDR1 MGHRA and CDR2 YSYEKL come from the germline V gene. The CDR3 has 14 amino acids. V was cut by 6 bases and J by 0 bases, with 10 bases left in between. CDR3 sequence reads: CASSVTRSTDTQYF. The CDR3 coding sequence is TGCGCCAGCAGTGTGACTCGGAGCACAGATACGCAGTATTTT.

The V gene is TRBV11-2, the J gene TRBJ1-5, with D maybe TRBD1 (6 bases). The CDR3 runs to 13 residues. Trimming removed 4 bases from V and 4 bases from J, with 8 bases in between. Germline CDR1 reads SGHAT; CDR2 reads FQNNGV. DNA of the CDR3: TGTGCCAGCAGCTGGGGGCTTAATCAGCCCCAGCATTTT. Amino acid sequence: CASSWGLNQPQHF.

This rearrangement joins TRBV7-9 to TRBJ1-1; D not certain. V gave up 0 bases and J gave up 4 bases, with 12 bases separating them. The CDR3 consists of 15 residues. The germline V gene has CDR1 SEHNR and CDR2 FQNEAQ (reference sequence). The CDR3 DNA is TGTGCCAGCAGCTTAGCGCTAGTTTTGGGCACTGAAGCTTTCTTT. This encodes CASSLALVLGTEAFF.

The chain joins TRBV16 to TRBJ1-5; no reliable D call. V lost 4 bases to trimming and J lost 5 bases, with 15 bases between them. The CDR3 spans 15 residues. CDR1 and CDR2 from the germline V gene are KGHSY and FQNENV. CDR3 in DNA: TGTGCCAGCAGCCCCCTGGCGGGATCCGATCAGCCCCAGCATTTT. It is translated as CASSPLAGSDQPQHF.

The genes are TRBV18 and TRBJ2-5, with D unclear. Per germline, CDR1 KGHSH and CDR2 LQKENI. The V gene lost 3 bases and the J gene lost 4 bases, with 15 bases spanning the gap. This CDR3 has 15 residues. CDR3 DNA: TGTGCCAGCTCACCTAACTCTATGGTCGGAGAGACCCAGTACTTC. Residues: CASSPNSMVGETQYF.

J is TRBJ1-6 and V is TRBV6-2 or TRBV6-3; possible D gene TRBD1, 6 bases. The CDR3 has 15 residues. CDR1 is MNHEY and CDR2 is SVGEGT in the germline V gene. The V end lost 5 bases, the J end lost 7 bases, and 15 bases lay between the germline ends. The CDR3 sequence is CASSPRGDGNSPLHF. In DNA form, the CDR3 reads TGTGCCAGCAGTCCGAGGGGGGATGGAAATTCACCCCTCCACTTT.

The CDR3 is CSAQGTGMNNEQFF. CDR3 coding DNA: TGCAGCGCCCAAGGGACAGGTATGAACAATGAGCAGTTCTTC. This rearrangement joins TRBV29-1 to TRBJ2-1, with TRBD1 matching 8 bases. Germline V gene sequence: CDR1 SQVTM, CDR2 ANQGSEA. V shed 7 bases and J 5 bases; nucleotides not matched to a gene: 10. The CDR3 covers 14 residues.

This clone was seen just once. This chain uses TRBV5-8 with TRBJ1-1, with TRBD1 matching 8 bases. CDR3 length: 15 amino acids. Germline V gene data show CDR1 as SGHTS and CDR2 as YDEGEE. With V trimmed by 4 bases and J by 0 bases, 5 bases remained unmatched. The CDR3 nucleotides read TGTGCCAGCAGCCGATCGGGACAGGTGAACACTGAAGCTTTCTTT. Its protein product is CASSRSGQVNTEAFF.

The rearrangement joins TRBV28 to TRBJ1-1, with D unresolved. V was trimmed by 2 bases and J by 0 bases, leaving 7 bases between them. The CDR3 contains 14 residues. Germline V CDR1 and CDR2: MDHEN, SYDVKM. This CDR3 reads CASSLTALNTEAFF. Written as DNA, the CDR3 is TGTGCCAGCAGTTTAACAGCGTTGAACACTGAAGCTTTCTTT.

As concerns this clone: The germline gene is not matched at one end of the junction; a read error may be the cause. The V gene is TRBV6-1, the J gene TRBJ1-5, with D uncertain. This CDR3 is built from 14 residues. Germline CDR1 is MNHNS and CDR2 is SASEGT. The CDR3 DNA sequence: TGTGCCAGCAGCGAAGGTGGAAGCAATCAGCCCCAGCATTTT. It yields the protein CASSEGGSNQPQHF.

On this clone itself: The sample carries other DNA sequences with the same CDR3. The chain joins TRBV7-2 to TRBJ2-2; D ambiguous. Germline V gene data show CDR1 as SGHTA and CDR2 as FQGNSA. V lost 1 base to trimming and J lost 6 bases, with 9 bases between them. The CDR3 has 14 amino acids. In nucleotides, the CDR3 is TGTGCCAGCAGCTTAGGTGGTAGCTCCGGGGAGCTGTTTTTT. Translation gives CASSLGGSSGELFF.

The chain couples TRBV25-1 to TRBJ2-7; D may match TRBD1 or TRBD2 (5 bases each). The CDR3 extends over 11 amino acids. Trimming cost V 8 bases and J 6 bases, with 11 bases left between them. Germline V CDR1 and CDR2: MGHDK, SYGVNS. CDR3 DNA sequence: TGTGCCAGCCGAGAGGGGCTCGAGCAGTACTTC. Translation gives CASREGLEQYF.

This sequence joins TRBV19 and TRBJ1-3, with a possible D match to TRBD1 (5 bases). Germline V lookup: CDR1 LNHDA, CDR2 SQIVND (reference sequence). This CDR3 region has 16 residues. Trimming took 5 bases from V and 0 from J, leaving 14 bases between them. CDR3 coding DNA: TGTGCCAGTAGTTTGCGGGGCGGTAGCTCTGGAAACACCATATATTTT. The encoded protein is CASSLRGGSSGNTIYF.

This chain connects TRBV21-1 to TRBJ2-7; TRBD1, as called in the table, went unchecked against the DNA. TRBV21-1 represents a pseudogene. This CDR3 is 12 amino acids long. The chain's CDR3 is CASPQGCTRQYF. CDR3 in DNA: TGTGCCAGCCCCCAGGGATGTACGAGGCAGTACTTC.

This clone has a single count. The rearrangement joins TRBV6-5 to TRBJ1-6, with no clear D. V was pared by 2 bases and J by 8 bases, with 4 bases between. The CDR3 runs to 12 residues. Looked up from germline, CDR1 is MNHEY and CDR2 is SVGAGI. DNA for the CDR3: TGTGCCAGCAGTTACGTCGATTCACCCCTCCACTTT. Translation gives CASSYVDSPLHF.

The chain combines TRBV6-5 with TRBJ1-2; no clear D. The CDR3 extends over 14 amino acids. CDR1 is MNHEY, CDR2 SVGAGI, per germline. Deletions cut 4 bases from V and 0 bases from J, with 9 bases between. CDR3 sequence reads: CASSFDATNYGYTF. CDR3 bases: TGTGCCAGCAGTTTCGACGCTACTAACTATGGCTACACCTTC.

The table lists this clone with a count of one. The rearrangement joins TRBV6-5 to TRBJ2-7; possibly TRBD1 for D (6 bases). Germline assignment: CDR1 MNHEY and CDR2 SVGAGI. V lost 2 bases and J lost 3, with 11 bases in between. The CDR3 has 14 residues. The CDR3 loop is CASSYAQGIYEQYF. The CDR3 DNA reads TGTGCCAGCAGTTACGCCCAGGGGATCTACGAGCAGTACTTC.

This clone was observed once. The chain couples TRBV5-4 to TRBJ2-7; 9 bases map to TRBD1. After removal of 2 bases from V and 4 bases from J, the junction contained 1 base not matched to a gene. This CDR3 is built from 13 residues. Germline lookup yields CDR1 SGHNT and CDR2 YYREEE (reference sequence). As DNA, the CDR3 is TGTGCCAGCAGCTTCGGGACAGGGTACGAGCAGTACTTC. This encodes CASSFGTGYEQYF.

Remarks on this clone: A junction boundary mismatches the germline segment, possibly from a read error. The gene calls are TRBV7-2 and TRBJ2-7; TRBD2 is a possible D gene (5 bases). The CDR3 loop spans 15 amino acids. CDR1 and CDR2 from the germline V gene are SGHTA and FQGNSA. The CDR3 bases are TGTGCCAGCAGCTTGTCGAGCGGCATTTCCTCCGAGCAGTACTTC. The encoded protein is CASSLSSGISSEQYF.

The chain uses TRBV5-1 and TRBJ2-7; 11 positions match TRBD2. V dropped 5 bases and J dropped 2; count of bases not matched to a gene: 3. The CDR3 totals 14 residues. CDR1 SGHRS and CDR2 YFSETQ come from the germline V gene. The CDR3 sequence is CASRLAGDPYEQYF. The CDR3 nucleotides read TGCGCCAGCAGACTAGCGGGGGACCCCTACGAGCAGTACTTC.

The chain is built from TRBV10-3 and TRBJ2-2; 7 positions agree with TRBD2. This CDR3 spans 15 amino acids. Trimming removed 10 bases from V and 0 bases from J; junction bases left unmatched: 8. Germline CDR1 ENHRY, CDR2 SYGVKD. The chain's CDR3 is CATGPRGANTGELFF. CDR3 nucleotides: TGTGCCACCGGACCCCGGGGGGCGAACACCGGGGAGCTGTTTTTT.

This chain uses TRBV9 with TRBJ1-1; D not resolved. This CDR3 is built from 11 residues. Germline values: CDR1 SGDLS, CDR2 YYNGEE. V lost 4 bases and J 12 bases, leaving 13 bases between the germline ends. The CDR3 is CASSSPGPTFF. CDR3 in DNA: TGTGCCAGCAGCTCCCCCGGGCCGACTTTCTTT.